The 18 T cell receptor beta chains reported below all come from one sample, sequenced in a study of identical twins listed by TCRdb under 2016. Library preparation employed 5' RACE. Data came from an Illumina HiSeq 2000. TCRdb trimmed the raw reads at Q25, called clones with MiXCR and kept productive beta chains. Every entry covers one CDR3 protein and lists the most common genes and DNA from its rows. The sample includes fewer than 800,000 distinct CDR3 sequences, with less than 9% observed a single time. Around 1.6% of the sample belongs to the ten largest clones. These data also formed part of another study, on yellow fever vaccine responses in identical twins.

The material sequenced was PBMCs. The origin of the receptors is a woman between 18 and 30 years old in good health.

In its sample, this clonotype was seen many times. This chain connects TRBV3-1 to TRBJ2-1; 13 nucleotides agree with TRBD2. The germline CDR1 and CDR2 sequences are LGHDT and YNNKEL (reference sequence). Trimming took 5 bases from V and 7 from J; bases not matched to a gene: 8. The CDR3 extends over 16 amino acids. CDR3 amino acids: CASSWGLAGLGNEQFF. CDR3 coding DNA: TGTGCCAGCAGCTGGGGACTAGCGGGACTGGGAAATGAGCAGTTCTTC.

This clonotype was seen many times. The rearrangement joins TRBV5-1 to TRBJ1-1, with D possibly being TRBD1 (5 bases). V was shortened by 4 bases and J by 2 bases, with 15 bases between the two germline ends. In germline, CDR1 is SGHRS, CDR2 YFSETQ. The CDR3 spans 15 residues. CDR3: CASSDRGEINTEAFF. CDR3 DNA: TGCGCCAGCAGCGACCGAGGGGAGATTAACACTGAAGCTTTCTTT.

This clonotype was seen a handful of times. V is TRBV5-5 and J is TRBJ2-7; 12 positions agree with TRBD2. The germline CDR1 and CDR2 sequences are SGHKS and YYEKEE (reference sequence). CDR3 length equals 18 residues. The V gene end was trimmed by 1 base and the J gene end by 1 base; junction bases not matched to a gene: 9. DNA for the CDR3: TGTGCCAGCAGCTTGTCCGCTAGCGGGAGGGTTCATTCCTACGAGCAGTACTTC. It translates to CASSLSASGRVHSYEQYF. The full variable domain, rest sourced from reference TRBV5-5 and TRBJ2-7, is DAGVTQSPTHLIKTRGQQVTLRCSPISGHKSVSWYQQVLGQGPQFIFQYYEKEERGRGNFPDRFSARQFPNYSSELNVNALLLGDSALYLCASSLSASGRVHSYEQYFGPGTRLTVT.

V and J are TRBV10-3 and TRBJ1-1; perhaps TRBD1 as D (6 bases). The V and J ends lost 6 bases and 0 bases respectively, with 11 bases between them. The CDR3 totals 14 residues. Looked up from germline, CDR1 is ENHRY and CDR2 is SYGVKD. CDR3 DNA sequence: TGTGCCATCAGAGACAGGTCTATGAACACTGAAGCTTTCTTT. As protein: CAIRDRSMNTEAFF.

This clonotype was seen ten or more times. The V and J genes are TRBV27 and TRBJ1-1; D may be TRBD1 (5 bases). Germline CDR1 is MNHEY and CDR2 is SMNVEV (reference sequence). The V gene lost 7 bases and the J gene lost 3 bases, with 12 bases spanning the gap. The CDR3 is 13 amino acids. The CDR3 DNA follows: TGTGCCAGCATACCCGGGGGTCACACTGAAGCTTTCTTT. Translated: CASIPGGHTEAFF.

This clonotype came up a few times. The chain's CDR3 is CASSQGRPGNTIYF. Written as DNA, the CDR3 is TGTGCCAGCAGTCAGGGAAGACCTGGAAACACCATATATTTT. The chain carries TRBV6-4 and TRBJ1-3, with D perhaps matching TRBD1 (5 bases). Germline V lookup: CDR1 MRHNA, CDR2 SNTAGT. V gave up 5 bases and J gave up 2 bases, with 10 bases separating them. The CDR3 runs to 14 residues.

This clonotype was seen more than once but under ten times. The chain links TRBV6-2 or TRBV6-3 to TRBJ2-3; a possible D gene is TRBD2 (6 bases). Trimming took 5 bases from V and 7 from J, leaving 16 bases between them. The CDR3 has 14 residues. Germline CDR1 is MNHEY and CDR2 is SVGEGT. The CDR3, as DNA: TGTGCCAGCAGTCACCATACCCTAGCGTATACGCAGTATTTT. This sequence encodes CASSHHTLAYTQYF.

This clonotype was seen only a few times. The chain has TRBV12-3 or TRBV12-4 and TRBJ2-7; no reliable D call. CDR3 size: 15 residues. The V end was cut by 4 bases, the J end by 0 bases, with 13 bases between. The CDR3 spells CASSSLMGSSYEQYF. DNA of the CDR3: TGTGCCAGCAGTTCCCTGATGGGAAGCTCCTACGAGCAGTACTTC.

This clonotype was recorded at least ten times. This sequence joins TRBV18 and TRBJ1-5; D is ambiguous. This CDR3 spans 13 amino acids. V dropped 8 bases and J dropped 4 bases, with 12 bases sitting between them. The V gene's germline CDR1 is KGHSH and CDR2 LQKENI. The CDR3 here is CASSPGINQPQHF. The CDR3 DNA is TGTGCCAGCAGTCCCGGGATTAATCAGCCCCAGCATTTT.

This clonotype was picked up a small number of times. The V and J genes are TRBV29-1 and TRBJ2-1, with TRBD2 matching 10 bases. From germline, CDR1 is SQVTM and CDR2 ANQGSEA. The CDR3 sequence is 13 residues long. The V gene end was trimmed by 5 bases and the J gene end by 7 bases; junction bases not matched to a gene: 5. CDR3 coding DNA: TGCAGCGTTAGCGGGAGGGCCGGTAATGAGCAGTTCTTC. Translating it yields CSVSGRAGNEQFF.

In this sample, this clonotype turned up a few times. The CDR3 DNA is TGTGCCAGCAGCCAAGCGGGAGTGAGAGACGAGCAGTACTTC. Its protein product is CASSQAGVRDEQYF. The chain couples TRBV25-1 to TRBJ2-7; TRBD2 matches 8 bases. Per germline, CDR1 MGHDK and CDR2 SYGVNS. This CDR3 spans 14 amino acids. The V and J ends lost 6 bases and 5 bases, in that order; junction bases with no gene match: 9.

The gene calls are TRBV11-2 and TRBJ1-1; tentative D call: TRBD1 (6 bases). Per germline, CDR1 SGHAT and CDR2 FQNNGV. Trimming took off 4 bases at V and 10 bases at J, with 22 bases between the two ends. The CDR3 runs to 15 residues. As DNA, the CDR3 is TGTGCCAGCAGCTCTCCTCGGACAGTAAGTTTCCGAGCTTTCTTT. This encodes CASSSPRTVSFRAFF.

The sample holds a few counts of this clonotype. The chain links TRBV24-1 to TRBJ2-1; 9 bases fit TRBD2. CDR1 and CDR2 from the germline V gene are KGHDR and SFDVKD. V shed 3 bases, J shed 3 bases, and the junction held 5 bases outside the gene matches. This CDR3 contains 16 residues. CDR3 DNA sequence: TGTGCCACCAGTGATAATAGCGGGAGTATCTACAATGAGCAGTTCTTC. Translated: CATSDNSGSIYNEQFF.

This clonotype has more than one count but fewer than ten. The chain joins TRBV6-2 or TRBV6-3 to TRBJ2-1; D possibly corresponds to TRBD2 (6 bases). Germline CDR1 is MNHEY and CDR2 is SVGEGT. The V end was cut by 2 bases, the J end by 4 bases, with 12 bases between. This CDR3 is built from 15 residues. CDR3 DNA: TGTGCCAGCAGTTACGTAGCGGCCGGATACAATGAGCAGTTCTTC. Protein product: CASSYVAAGYNEQFF.

The chain recombines TRBV28 with TRBJ2-5; 13 nucleotides line up with TRBD2. This CDR3 is 16 amino acids long. V lost 5 bases to trimming and J lost 4 bases; unmatched junction nucleotides: 7. Germline V gene sequence: CDR1 MDHEN, CDR2 SYDVKM. The CDR3 DNA reads TGTGCCAGCAGTCGAAGACTAGCGGGAGGCTCAGAGACCCAGTACTTC. Translation: CASSRRLAGGSETQYF. Using reference TRBV28 and TRBJ2-5 for the parts outside the CDR3, the full variable domain is DVKVTQSSRYLVKRTGEKVFLECVQDMDHENMFWYRQDPGLGLRLIYFSYDVKMKEKGDIPEGYSVSREKKERFSLILESASTNQTSMYLCASSRRLAGGSETQYFGPGTRLLVL.

This clonotype was recorded a few times. J is TRBJ2-3 and V is TRBV5-1; D not resolved. This CDR3 is built from 13 residues. Trimming took 0 bases from V and 14 from J, leaving 16 bases between them. Germline CDR1 is SGHRS and CDR2 is YFSETQ. The CDR3 here is CASSLAGSPPGYF. CDR3 nucleotides: TGCGCCAGCAGCTTGGCCGGTTCACCCCCTGGGTATTTT.

V is TRBV28 and J is TRBJ2-1; 8 bases align to TRBD2. Per the germline V gene, CDR1 is MDHEN and CDR2 is SYDVKM. The CDR3 runs 18 residues. V gave up 2 bases and J gave up 0 bases; unmatched junction bases: 9. The CDR3 DNA reads as TGTGCCAGCAGTTTAGGGCTAGCGGGCCTAAGCTCCTACAATGAGCAGTTCTTC. This sequence encodes CASSLGLAGLSSYNEQFF.

The V gene is TRBV12-3 or TRBV12-4, the J gene TRBJ2-6, with 8 bases fitting TRBD2. The CDR3 sequence is 16 residues long. J was trimmed by 0 bases and V by 5 bases; bases with no gene match: 3. CDR3 coding DNA: TGTGCCAGCAGTGCTAGCGGGTACTCTGGGGCCAACGTCCTGACTTTC. Residues: CASSASGYSGANVLTF.